This TCR beta chain was profiled in a study of Ad26.COV2.S vaccination and SARS-CoV-2 variants. Study in general: Once, or twice with 56 days between doses, Ad26.COV2.S was given intramuscularly.

CDR1 is SGHTA, CDR2 FQGTGA, per germline. Trimming left V 4 bases short and J 0 bases short, with 15 bases between. The CDR3 has 16 amino acids. Documented treatment: some 20 received Ad26.COV2.S at low or high dose, single or two shots; about 5 received placebo; per-sample allocation not given. Sampling was performed 63 days after the first vaccine or placebo injection. Clones were sequenced by immunoSEQ multiplex PCR, and TCRdb holds only the in-frame ones, with some missing. Of hundreds of thousands of clones listed, around 87% are singletons. The V call is TRBV7-3, the J call TRBJ1-1; possible D gene TRBD1, 6 bases. The sequencing here drew on peripheral blood, taken in a trial of Ad26.COV2.S vaccine versus placebo. The clonotype originates from a person between 18 and 60 years old who received the Ad26.COV2.S COVID-19 vaccine or a placebo. This CDR3 reads CASSSQNRAMNTEAFF. Written as DNA, the CDR3 is TGTGCCAGCAGCTCGCAAAACAGGGCAATGAACACTGAAGCTTTCTTT.